This TCR beta chain was sequenced in a study of PD-1 blockade in classical Hodgkin lymphoma. Study in general: Treatment was intravenous nivolumab, 3 mg/kg every 2 weeks, until progression. General study points: Baseline diversity resembling that of newly diagnosed patients was seen in complete responders. Compared with healthy donors, newly diagnosed patients reportedly showed lower baseline TCR diversity.

Generated by immunoSEQ multiplex PCR, the TCRdb table keeps only in-frame clones and is missing some. The table has 90,000 to 120,000 clones, 80% to 90% seen once. The CDR3 totals 13 residues. Germline CDR1 is MNHEY and CDR2 is SVGAGI. V lost 4 bases and J 1 base, leaving 8 bases between the germline ends. Relapses following autologous stem cell transplantation were seen in all patients, with brentuximab vedotin exposure varying. Complete response, partial response or progressive disease made up the best responses. With respect to this clone: Its antigen is not known. This specimen includes other DNA sequences encoding the same CDR3.

Sequences were derived from peripheral blood mononuclear cells (PBMCs), sampled before the second cycle of nivolumab. The J gene is TRBJ2-7, the V gene TRBV6-5; TRBD2 is a possible D gene (5 bases). The source of this sequence is a human donor with classical Hodgkin lymphoma. The CDR3 nucleotides are TGTGCCAGCAGTTTTGGCGGGTCCTACGAGCAGTACTTC. Translated: CASSFGGSYEQYF.